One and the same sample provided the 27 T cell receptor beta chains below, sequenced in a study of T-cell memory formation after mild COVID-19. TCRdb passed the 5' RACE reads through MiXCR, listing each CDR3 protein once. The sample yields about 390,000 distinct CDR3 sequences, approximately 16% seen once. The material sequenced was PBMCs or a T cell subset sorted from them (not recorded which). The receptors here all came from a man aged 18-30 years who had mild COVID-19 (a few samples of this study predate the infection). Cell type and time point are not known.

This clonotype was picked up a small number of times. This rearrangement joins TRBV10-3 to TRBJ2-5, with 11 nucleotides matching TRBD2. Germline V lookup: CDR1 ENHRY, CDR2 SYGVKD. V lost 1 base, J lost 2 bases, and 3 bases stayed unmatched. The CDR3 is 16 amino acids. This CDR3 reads CAISEWLAGGQETQYF. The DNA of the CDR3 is TGTGCCATCAGTGAGTGGCTAGCGGGGGGACAAGAGACCCAGTACTTC.

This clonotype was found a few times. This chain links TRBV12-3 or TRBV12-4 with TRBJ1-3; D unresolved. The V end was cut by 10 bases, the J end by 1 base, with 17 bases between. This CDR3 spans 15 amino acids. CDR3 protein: CATDQPASSGNTIYF. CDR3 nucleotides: TGTGCCACCGATCAGCCGGCCTCTTCTGGAAACACCATATATTTT.

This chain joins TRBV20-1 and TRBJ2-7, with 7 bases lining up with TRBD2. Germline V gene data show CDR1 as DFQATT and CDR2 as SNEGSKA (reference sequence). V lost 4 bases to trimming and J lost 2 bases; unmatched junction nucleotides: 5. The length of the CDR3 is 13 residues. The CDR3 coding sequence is TGCAGTGCTAAGGCTAGCGGACCCTACGAGCAGTACTTC. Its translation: CSAKASGPYEQYF.

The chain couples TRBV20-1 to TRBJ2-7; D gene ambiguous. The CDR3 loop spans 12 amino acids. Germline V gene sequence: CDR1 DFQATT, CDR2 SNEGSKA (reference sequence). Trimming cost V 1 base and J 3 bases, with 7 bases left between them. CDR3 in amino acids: CSARGQSYEQYV. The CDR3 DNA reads TGCAGTGCTAGAGGCCAGAGCTACGAGCAGTACGTC.

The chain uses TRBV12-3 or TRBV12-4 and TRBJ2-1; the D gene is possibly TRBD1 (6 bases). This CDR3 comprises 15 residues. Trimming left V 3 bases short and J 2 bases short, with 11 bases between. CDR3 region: CASSFVGTTYNEQFF. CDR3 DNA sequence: TGTGCCAGCAGTTTCGTAGGGACAACCTACAATGAGCAGTTCTTC.

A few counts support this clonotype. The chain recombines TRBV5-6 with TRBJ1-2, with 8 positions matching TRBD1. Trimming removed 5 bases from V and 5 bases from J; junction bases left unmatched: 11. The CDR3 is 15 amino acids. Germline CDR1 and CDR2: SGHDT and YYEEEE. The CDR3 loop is CASREAGGGGYGYTF. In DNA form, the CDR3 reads TGTGCCAGCAGGGAAGCAGGGGGCGGAGGTTATGGCTACACCTTC.

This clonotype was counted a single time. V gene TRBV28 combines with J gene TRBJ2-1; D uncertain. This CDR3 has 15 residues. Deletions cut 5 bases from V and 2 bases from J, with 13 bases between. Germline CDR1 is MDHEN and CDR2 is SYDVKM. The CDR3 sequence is CASSDHRGAYNEQFF. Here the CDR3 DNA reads TGTGCCAGCAGTGACCATCGCGGCGCCTACAATGAGCAGTTCTTC.

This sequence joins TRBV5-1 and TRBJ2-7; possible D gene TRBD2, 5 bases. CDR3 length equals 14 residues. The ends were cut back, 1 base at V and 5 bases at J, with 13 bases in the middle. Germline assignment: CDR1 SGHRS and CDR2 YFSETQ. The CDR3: CASSLSRGWDEQYF. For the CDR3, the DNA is TGCGCCAGCAGCTTGTCCCGGGGTTGGGACGAGCAGTACTTC.

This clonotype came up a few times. CDR3 sequence (DNA): TGTGCCAGCATCCTTCAGGGAGGGGGCGGATGGGAGCAGTACGTC. This sequence encodes CASILQGGGGWEQYV. This chain joins TRBV11-3 and TRBJ2-7, with D possibly being TRBD1 or TRBD2 (7 bases each). V lost 7 bases, J lost 7 bases, and 23 bases lay in between. Germline V gene data show CDR1 as SGHNT and CDR2 as YENEEA. This CDR3 comprises 15 residues.

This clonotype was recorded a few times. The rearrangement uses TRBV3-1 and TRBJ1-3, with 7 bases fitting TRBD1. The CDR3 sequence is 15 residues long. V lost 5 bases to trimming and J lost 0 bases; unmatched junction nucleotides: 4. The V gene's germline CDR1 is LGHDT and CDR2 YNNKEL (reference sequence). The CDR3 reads CASSARDSSGNTIYF. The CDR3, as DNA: TGTGCCAGCAGCGCCCGGGACAGCTCTGGAAACACCATATATTTT.

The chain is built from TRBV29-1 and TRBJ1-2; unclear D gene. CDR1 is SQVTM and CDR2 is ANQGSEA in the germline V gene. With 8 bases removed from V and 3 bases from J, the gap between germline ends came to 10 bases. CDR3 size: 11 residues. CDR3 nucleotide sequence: TGCAGCTTTTGGACCGACTATGGCTACACCTTC. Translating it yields CSFWTDYGYTF. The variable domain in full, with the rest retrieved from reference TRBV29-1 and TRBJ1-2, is SAVISQKPSRDICQRGTSLTIQCQVDSQVTMMFWYRQQPGQSLTLIATANQGSEATYESGFVIDKFPISRPNLTFSTLTVSNMSPEDSSIYLCSFWTDYGYTFGSGTRLTVV.

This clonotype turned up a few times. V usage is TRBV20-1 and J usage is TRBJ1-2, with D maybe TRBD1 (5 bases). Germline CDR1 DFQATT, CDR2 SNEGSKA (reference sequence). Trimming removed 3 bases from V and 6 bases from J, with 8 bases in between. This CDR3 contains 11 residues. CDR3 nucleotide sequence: TGCAGTGCTAGTAAAGGGGATGGCTACACCTTC. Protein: CSASKGDGYTF.

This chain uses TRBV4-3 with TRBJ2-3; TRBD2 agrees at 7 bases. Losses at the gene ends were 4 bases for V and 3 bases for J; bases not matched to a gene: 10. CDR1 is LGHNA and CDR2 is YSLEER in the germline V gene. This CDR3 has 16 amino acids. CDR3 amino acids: CASSRIRDYRTDTQYF. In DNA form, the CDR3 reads TGCGCCAGCAGCCGAATCCGGGACTACCGGACAGATACGCAGTATTTT.

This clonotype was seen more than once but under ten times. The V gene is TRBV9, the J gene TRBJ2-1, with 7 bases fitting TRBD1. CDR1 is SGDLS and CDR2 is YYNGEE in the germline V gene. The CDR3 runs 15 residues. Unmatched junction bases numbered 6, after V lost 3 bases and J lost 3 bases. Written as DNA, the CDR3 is TGTGCCAGCAGCGGCCGGGACAGAGTCTACAATGAGCAGTTCTTC. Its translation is CASSGRDRVYNEQFF.

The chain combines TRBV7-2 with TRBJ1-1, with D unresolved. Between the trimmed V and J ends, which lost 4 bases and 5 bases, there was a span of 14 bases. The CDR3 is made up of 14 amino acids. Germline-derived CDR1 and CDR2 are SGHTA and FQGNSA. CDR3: CASSSAAGRTEAFF. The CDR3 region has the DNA TGTGCCAGCAGCTCCGCAGCCGGGCGGACTGAAGCTTTCTTT.

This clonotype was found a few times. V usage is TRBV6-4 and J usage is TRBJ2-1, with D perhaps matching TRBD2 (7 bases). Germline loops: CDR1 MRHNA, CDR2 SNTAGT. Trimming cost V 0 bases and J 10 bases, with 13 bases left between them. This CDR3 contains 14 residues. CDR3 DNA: TGTGCCAGCAGTGACTCACGGGGGGCAGGGGAGCAGTTCTTC. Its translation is CASSDSRGAGEQFF.

The CDR3 DNA reads TGTGCCAGCACCCCCGGGACCTCTTACGAGCAGTACTTC. Its protein is CASTPGTSYEQYF. The chain employs TRBV6-5 and TRBJ2-7; the D gene could be TRBD1 or TRBD2 (5 bases each). Germline values: CDR1 MNHEY, CDR2 SVGAGI. The V and J ends lost 7 bases and 4 bases respectively, with 14 bases between them. The CDR3 runs to 13 residues.

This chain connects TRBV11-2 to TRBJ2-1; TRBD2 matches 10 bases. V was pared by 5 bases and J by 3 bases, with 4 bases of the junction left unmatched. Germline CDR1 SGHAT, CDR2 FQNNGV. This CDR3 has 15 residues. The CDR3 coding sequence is TGTGCCAGCAGCACCCGACTAGCGGGCTACAATGAGCAGTTCTTC. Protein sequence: CASSTRLAGYNEQFF.

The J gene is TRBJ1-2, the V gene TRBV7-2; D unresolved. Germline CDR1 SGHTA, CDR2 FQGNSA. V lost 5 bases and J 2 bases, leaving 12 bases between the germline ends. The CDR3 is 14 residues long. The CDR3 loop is CASSAEVLNYGYTF. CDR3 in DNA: TGTGCCAGCAGCGCAGAGGTGCTAAACTATGGCTACACCTTC. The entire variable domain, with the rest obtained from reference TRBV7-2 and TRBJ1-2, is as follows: GAGVSQSPSNKVTEKGKDVELRCDPISGHTALYWYRQSLGQGLEFLIYFQGNSAPDKSGLPSDRFSAERTGGSVSTLTIQRTQQEDSAVYLCASSAEVLNYGYTFGSGTRLTVV.

The CDR3 bases are TGCAGTGCTAGCTCGTACCGGCAGGATGGGGTAGGGCAGTACGTC. It is translated as CSASSYRQDGVGQYV. V usage is TRBV20-1 and J usage is TRBJ2-7; no reliable D call. The CDR3 is 15 amino acids. V was shortened by 3 bases and J by 9 bases, with 24 bases between the two germline ends. The germline gives CDR1 DFQATT, CDR2 SNEGSKA (reference sequence).

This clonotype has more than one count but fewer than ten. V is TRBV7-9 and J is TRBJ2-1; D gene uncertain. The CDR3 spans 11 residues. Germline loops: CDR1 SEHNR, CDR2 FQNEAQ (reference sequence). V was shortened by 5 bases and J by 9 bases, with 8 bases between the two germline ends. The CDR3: CASSPQSEQFF. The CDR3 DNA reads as TGTGCCAGCAGCCCTCAGTCTGAGCAGTTCTTC.

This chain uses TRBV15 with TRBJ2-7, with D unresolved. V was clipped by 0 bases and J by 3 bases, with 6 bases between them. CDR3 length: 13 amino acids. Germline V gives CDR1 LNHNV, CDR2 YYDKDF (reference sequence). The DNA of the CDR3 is TGTGCCACCAGCAGAGAGATGGGCTACGAGCAGTACGTC. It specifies CATSREMGYEQYV.

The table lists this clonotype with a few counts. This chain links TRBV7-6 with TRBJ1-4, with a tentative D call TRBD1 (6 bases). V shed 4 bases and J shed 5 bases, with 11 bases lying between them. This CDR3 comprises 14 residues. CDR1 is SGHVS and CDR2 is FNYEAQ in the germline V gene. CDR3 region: CASSSQGLNEKLFF. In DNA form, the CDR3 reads TGTGCCAGCAGCTCACAGGGTCTGAATGAAAAACTGTTTTTT.

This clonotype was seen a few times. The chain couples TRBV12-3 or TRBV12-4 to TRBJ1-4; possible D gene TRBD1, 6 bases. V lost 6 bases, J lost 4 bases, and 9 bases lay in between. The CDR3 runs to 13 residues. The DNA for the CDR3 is TGTGCCAGCAGCCCGGACAGTAATGAAAAACTGTTTTTT. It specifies CASSPDSNEKLFF.

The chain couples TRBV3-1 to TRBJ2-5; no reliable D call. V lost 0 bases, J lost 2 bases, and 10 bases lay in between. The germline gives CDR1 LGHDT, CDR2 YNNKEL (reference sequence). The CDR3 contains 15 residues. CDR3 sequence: CASSQDGVIQETQYF. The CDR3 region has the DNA TGTGCCAGCAGCCAAGATGGGGTAATTCAAGAGACCCAGTACTTC.

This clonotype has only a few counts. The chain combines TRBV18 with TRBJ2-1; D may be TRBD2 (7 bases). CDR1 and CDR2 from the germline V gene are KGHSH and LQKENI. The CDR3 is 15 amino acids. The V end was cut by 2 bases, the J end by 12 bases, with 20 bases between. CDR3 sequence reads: CASSPSGGPGLGQFF. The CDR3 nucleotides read TGTGCCAGCTCACCATCGGGGGGCCCCGGTCTTGGGCAGTTCTTC.

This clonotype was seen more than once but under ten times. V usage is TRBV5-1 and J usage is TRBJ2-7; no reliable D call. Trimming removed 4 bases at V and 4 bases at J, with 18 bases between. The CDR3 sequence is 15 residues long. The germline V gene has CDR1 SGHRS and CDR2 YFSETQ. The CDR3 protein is CASSLAVGNQYEQYF. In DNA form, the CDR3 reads TGCGCCAGCAGCCTGGCTGTGGGTAACCAGTACGAGCAGTACTTC.